The T cell receptor (beta chain) under discussion was sequenced for a study of cytomegalovirus exposure and HLA in healthy donors. The CDR3 consists of 16 residues. J gave up 0 bases and V 5 bases, and 7 bases lay outside the gene matches. Germline lookup yields CDR1 PRHDT and CDR2 FYEKMQ (reference sequence). PCR amplification relied on 60 Vbeta primers (plus 13 Jbeta primers). Sequencing used immunoSEQ multiplex PCR; TCRdb keeps in-frame clones, though not all of them. The repertoire holds roughly 76,000 clones, with about nine tenths as singletons. Input material: PBMCs. This clonotype was obtained from a woman aged 30 to 39 in good health and CMV-seronegative. V gene TRBV13 combines with J gene TRBJ2-7, with 10 bases that match TRBD2. The chain's CDR3 is CASSPGTSESSYEQYF. CDR3 sequence (DNA): TGTGCCAGCAGCCCCGGGACTAGCGAGAGCTCCTACGAGCAGTACTTC.